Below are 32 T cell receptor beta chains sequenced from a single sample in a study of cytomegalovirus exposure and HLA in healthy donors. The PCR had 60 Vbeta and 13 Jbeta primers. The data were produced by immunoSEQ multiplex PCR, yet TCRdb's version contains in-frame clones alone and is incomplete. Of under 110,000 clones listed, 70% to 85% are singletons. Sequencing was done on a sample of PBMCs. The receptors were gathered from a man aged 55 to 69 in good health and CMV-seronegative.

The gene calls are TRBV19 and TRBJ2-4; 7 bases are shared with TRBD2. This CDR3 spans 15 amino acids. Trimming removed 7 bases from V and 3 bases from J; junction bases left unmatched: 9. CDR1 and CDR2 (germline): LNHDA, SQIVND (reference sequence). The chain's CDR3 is CASTHIGGDKNIQYF. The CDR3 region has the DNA TGTGCCAGTACCCATATTGGGGGGGACAAAAACATTCAGTACTTC.

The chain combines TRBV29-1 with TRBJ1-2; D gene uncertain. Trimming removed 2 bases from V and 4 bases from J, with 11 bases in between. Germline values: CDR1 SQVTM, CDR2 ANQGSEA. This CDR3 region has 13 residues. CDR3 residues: CSVERDPGYGYTF. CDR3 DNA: TGCAGCGTTGAAAGAGACCCAGGCTATGGCTACACCTTC.

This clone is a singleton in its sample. CDR3 sequence (DNA): TGTGCCAGCAGCGTAGGAACAGGGTGGGTCACTGAAGCTTTCTTT. Protein product: CASSVGTGWVTEAFF. The gene calls are TRBV9 and TRBJ1-1, with D possibly TRBD1 on 6 matching bases. There are 15 residues in the CDR3. Germline CDR1 reads SGDLS; CDR2 reads YYNGEE. V shed 0 bases and J shed 4 bases, with 13 bases lying between them.

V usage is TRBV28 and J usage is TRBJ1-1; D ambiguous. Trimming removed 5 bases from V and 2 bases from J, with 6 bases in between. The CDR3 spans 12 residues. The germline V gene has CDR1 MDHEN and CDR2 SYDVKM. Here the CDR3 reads CASSLTNTEAFF. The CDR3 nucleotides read TGTGCCAGCAGTCTAACTAACACTGAAGCTTTCTTT. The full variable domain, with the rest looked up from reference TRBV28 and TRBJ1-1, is DVKVTQSSRYLVKRTGEKVFLECVQDMDHENMFWYRQDPGLGLRLIYFSYDVKMKEKGDIPEGYSVSREKKERFSLILESASTNQTSMYLCASSLTNTEAFFGQGTRLTVV.

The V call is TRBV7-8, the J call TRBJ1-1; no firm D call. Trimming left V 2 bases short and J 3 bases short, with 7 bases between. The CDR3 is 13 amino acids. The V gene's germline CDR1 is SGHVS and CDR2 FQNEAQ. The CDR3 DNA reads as TGTGCCAGCAGCTTAATAGTGGACACTGAAGCTTTCTTT. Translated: CASSLIVDTEAFF.

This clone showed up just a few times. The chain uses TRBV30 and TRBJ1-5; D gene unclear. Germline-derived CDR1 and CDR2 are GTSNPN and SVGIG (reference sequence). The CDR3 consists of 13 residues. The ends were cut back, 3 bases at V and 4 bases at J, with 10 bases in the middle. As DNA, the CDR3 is TGTGCCTGGAGATCCGGGTCTAATCAGCCCCAGCATTTT. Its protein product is CAWRSGSNQPQHF.

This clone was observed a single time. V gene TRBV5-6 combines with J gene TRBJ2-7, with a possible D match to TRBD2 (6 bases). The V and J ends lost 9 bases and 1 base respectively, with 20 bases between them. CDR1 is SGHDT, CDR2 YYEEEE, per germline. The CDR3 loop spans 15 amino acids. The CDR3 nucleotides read TGTGCCACCGGAACACGGACTACCGTTTCCTACGAGCAGTACTTC. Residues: CATGTRTTVSYEQYF. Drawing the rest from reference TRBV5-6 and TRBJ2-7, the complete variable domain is DAGVTQSPTHLIKTRGQQVTLRCSPKSGHDTVSWYQQALGQGPQFIFQYYEEEERQRGNFPDRFSGHQFPNYSSELNVNALLLGDSALYLCATGTRTTVSYEQYFGPGTRLTVT.

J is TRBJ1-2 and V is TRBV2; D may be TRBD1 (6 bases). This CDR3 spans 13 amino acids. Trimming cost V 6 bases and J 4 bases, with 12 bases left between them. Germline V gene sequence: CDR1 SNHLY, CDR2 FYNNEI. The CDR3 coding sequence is TGTGCCAGCAGACAACCGACAGGCTATGGCTACACCTTC. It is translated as CASRQPTGYGYTF.

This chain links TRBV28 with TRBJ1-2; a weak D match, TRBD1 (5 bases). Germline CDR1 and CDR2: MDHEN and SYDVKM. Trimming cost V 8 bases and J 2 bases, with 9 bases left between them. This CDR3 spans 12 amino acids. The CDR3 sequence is CASSAGNYGYTF. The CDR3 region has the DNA TGTGCCAGCTCGGCAGGGAACTATGGCTACACCTTC.

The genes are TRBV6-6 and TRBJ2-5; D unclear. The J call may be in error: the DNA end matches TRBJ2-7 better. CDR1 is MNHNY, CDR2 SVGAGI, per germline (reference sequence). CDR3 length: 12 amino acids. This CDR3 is CASRVNSYEQYF. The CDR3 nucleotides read TGTGCCAGCAGGGTCAACTCCTACGAGCAGTACTTC.

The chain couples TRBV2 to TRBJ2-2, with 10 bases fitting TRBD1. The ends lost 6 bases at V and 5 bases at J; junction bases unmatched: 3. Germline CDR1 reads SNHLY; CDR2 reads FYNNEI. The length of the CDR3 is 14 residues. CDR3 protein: CASRAGQGTGELFF. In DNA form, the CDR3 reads TGTGCCAGCAGGGCGGGACAGGGGACCGGGGAGCTGTTTTTT.

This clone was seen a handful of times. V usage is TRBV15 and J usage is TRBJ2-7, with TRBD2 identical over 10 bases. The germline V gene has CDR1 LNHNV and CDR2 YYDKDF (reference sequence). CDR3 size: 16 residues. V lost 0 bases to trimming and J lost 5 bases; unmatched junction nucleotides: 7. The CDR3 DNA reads TGTGCCACCAGCAGAGACAAAGCGGGGGGGCGCGACGAGCAGTACTTC. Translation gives CATSRDKAGGRDEQYF.

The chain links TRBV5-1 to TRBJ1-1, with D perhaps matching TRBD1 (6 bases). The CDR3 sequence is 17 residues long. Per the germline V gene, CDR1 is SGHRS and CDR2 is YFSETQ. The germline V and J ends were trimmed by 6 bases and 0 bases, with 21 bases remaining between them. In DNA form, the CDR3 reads TGCGCCAGCAACCGGGGGCAGGACGGGAGGATGAACACTGAAGCTTTCTTT. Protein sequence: CASNRGQDGRMNTEAFF.

The CDR3 DNA sequence: TGTGCCAGCAGTACCCGGGGGGGGGCAAGGGACGAGCAGTACGTC. It translates to CASSTRGGARDEQYV. This chain connects TRBV28 to TRBJ2-7; 8 bases line up with TRBD2. With 5 bases clipped from V and 5 bases from J, the junction kept 11 bases outside the gene matches. The CDR3 consists of 15 residues. From germline, CDR1 is MDHEN and CDR2 SYDVKM.

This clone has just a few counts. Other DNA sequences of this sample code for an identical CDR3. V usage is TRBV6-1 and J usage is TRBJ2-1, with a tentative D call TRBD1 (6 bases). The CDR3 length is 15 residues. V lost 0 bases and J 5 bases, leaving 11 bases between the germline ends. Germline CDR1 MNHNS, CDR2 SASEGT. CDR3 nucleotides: TGTGCCAGCAGTGAAGCGGGGGCTACCGACAATGAGCAGTTCTTC. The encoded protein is CASSEAGATDNEQFF.

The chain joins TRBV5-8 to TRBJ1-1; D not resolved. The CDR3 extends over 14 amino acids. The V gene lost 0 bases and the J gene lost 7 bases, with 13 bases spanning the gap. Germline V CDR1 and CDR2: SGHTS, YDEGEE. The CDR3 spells CASSLAGNQVEAFF. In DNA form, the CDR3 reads TGTGCCAGCAGCTTGGCGGGGAATCAGGTTGAAGCTTTCTTT.

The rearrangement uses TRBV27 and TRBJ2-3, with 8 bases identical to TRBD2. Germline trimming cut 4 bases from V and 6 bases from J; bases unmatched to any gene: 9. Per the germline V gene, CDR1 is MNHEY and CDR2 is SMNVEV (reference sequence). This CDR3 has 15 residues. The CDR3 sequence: CASSSISGLGDTQYF. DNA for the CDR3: TGTGCCAGCAGTTCAATTTCGGGACTAGGGGATACGCAGTATTTT.

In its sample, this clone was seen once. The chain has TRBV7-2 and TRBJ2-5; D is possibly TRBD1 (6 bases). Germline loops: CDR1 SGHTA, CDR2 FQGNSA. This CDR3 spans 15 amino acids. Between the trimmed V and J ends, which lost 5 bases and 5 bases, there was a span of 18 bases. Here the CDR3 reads CASSPQTGIGETQYF. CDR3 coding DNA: TGTGCCAGCAGCCCGCAAACAGGGATTGGGGAGACCCAGTACTTC. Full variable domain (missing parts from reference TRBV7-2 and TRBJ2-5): GAGVSQSPSNKVTEKGKDVELRCDPISGHTALYWYRQSLGQGLEFLIYFQGNSAPDKSGLPSDRFSAERTGGSVSTLTIQRTQQEDSAVYLCASSPQTGIGETQYFGPGTRLLVL.

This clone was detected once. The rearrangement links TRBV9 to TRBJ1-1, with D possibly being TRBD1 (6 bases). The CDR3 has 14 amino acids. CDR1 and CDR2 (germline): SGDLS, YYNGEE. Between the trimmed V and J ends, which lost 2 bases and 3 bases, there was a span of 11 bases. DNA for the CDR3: TGTGCCAGCAGCGTTGAACAGGGCTACACTGAAGCTTTCTTT. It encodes CASSVEQGYTEAFF. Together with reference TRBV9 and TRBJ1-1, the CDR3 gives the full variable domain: DSGVTQTPKHLITATGQRVTLRCSPRSGDLSVYWYQQSLDQGLQFLIQYYNGEERAKGNILERFSAQQFPDLHSELNLSSLELGDSALYFCASSVEQGYTEAFFGQGTRLTVV.

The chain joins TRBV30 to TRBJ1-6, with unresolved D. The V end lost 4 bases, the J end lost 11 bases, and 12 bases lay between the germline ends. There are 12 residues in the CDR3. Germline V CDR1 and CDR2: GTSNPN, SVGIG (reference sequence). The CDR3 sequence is CAWMARLPPLHF. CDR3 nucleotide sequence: TGTGCCTGGATGGCCCGTTTACCACCCCTCCACTTT.

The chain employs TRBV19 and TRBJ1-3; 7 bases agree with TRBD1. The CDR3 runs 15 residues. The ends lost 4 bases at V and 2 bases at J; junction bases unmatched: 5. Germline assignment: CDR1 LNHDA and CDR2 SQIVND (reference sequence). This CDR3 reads CASSTFDRAGNTIYF. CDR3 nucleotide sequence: TGTGCCAGTAGTACCTTCGACAGGGCTGGAAACACCATATATTTT.

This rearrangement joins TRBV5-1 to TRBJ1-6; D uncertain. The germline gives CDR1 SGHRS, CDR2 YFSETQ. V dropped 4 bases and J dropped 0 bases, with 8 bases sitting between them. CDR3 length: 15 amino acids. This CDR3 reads CASSRRSSYNSPLHF. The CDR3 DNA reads TGCGCCAGCAGCCGGAGAAGCTCCTATAATTCACCCCTCCACTTT.

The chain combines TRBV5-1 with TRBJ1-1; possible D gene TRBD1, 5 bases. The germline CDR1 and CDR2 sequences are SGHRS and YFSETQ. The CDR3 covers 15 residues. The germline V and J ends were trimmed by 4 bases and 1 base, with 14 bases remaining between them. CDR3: CASSPNGHRNTEAFF. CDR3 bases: TGCGCCAGCAGCCCTAATGGACACCGGAACACTGAAGCTTTCTTT.

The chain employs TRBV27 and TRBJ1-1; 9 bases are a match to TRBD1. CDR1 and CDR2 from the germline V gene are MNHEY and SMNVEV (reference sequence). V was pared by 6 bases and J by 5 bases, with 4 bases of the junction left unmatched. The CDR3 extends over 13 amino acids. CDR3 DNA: TGTGCCAGCAGGGGACAGGGTTGGACTGAAGCTTTCTTT. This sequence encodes CASRGQGWTEAFF.

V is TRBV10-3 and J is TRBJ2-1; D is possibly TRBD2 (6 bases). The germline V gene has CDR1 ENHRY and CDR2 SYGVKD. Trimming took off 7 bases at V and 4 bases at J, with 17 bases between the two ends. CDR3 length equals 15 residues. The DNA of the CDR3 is TGTGCCATCAAAGCTGGGACTCGCTCGTACAATGAGCAGTTCTTC. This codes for CAIKAGTRSYNEQFF.

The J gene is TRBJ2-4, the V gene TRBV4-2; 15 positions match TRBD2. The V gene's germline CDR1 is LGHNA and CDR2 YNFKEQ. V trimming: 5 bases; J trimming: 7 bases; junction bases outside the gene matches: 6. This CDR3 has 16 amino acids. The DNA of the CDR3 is TGTGCCAGCAGCTATACCGGGACTAGCGGGGGGAACATTCAGTACTTC. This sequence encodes CASSYTGTSGGNIQYF.

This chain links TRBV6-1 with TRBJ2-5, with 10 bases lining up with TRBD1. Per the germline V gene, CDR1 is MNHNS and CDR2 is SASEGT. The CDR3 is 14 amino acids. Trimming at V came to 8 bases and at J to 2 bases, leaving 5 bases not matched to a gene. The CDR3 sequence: CASLVGQGQETQYF. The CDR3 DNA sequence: TGTGCCAGCCTAGTGGGACAGGGGCAAGAGACCCAGTACTTC.

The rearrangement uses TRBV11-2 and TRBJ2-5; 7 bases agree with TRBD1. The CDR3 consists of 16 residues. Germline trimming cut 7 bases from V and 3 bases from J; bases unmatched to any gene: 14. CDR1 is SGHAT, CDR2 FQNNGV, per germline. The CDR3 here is CASTSLPGQSKETQYF. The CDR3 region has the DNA TGTGCCAGCACCTCCCTACCGGGACAGAGTAAAGAGACCCAGTACTTC.

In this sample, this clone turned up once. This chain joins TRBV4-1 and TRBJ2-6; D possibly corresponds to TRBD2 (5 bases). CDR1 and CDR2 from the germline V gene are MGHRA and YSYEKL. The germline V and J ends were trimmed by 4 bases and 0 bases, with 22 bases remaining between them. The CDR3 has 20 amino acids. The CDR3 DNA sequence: TGCGCCAGCAGCCGTCCCGCGGAAGAGGGTATCAACTCTGGGGCCAACGTCCTGACTTTC. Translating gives CASSRPAEEGINSGANVLTF.

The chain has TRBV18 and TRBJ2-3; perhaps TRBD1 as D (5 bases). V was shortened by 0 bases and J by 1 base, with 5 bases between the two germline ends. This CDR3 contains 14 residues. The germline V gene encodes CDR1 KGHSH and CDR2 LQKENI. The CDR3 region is CASSPPTGTDTQYF. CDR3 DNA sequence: TGTGCCAGCTCACCACCGACAGGCACAGATACGCAGTATTTT.

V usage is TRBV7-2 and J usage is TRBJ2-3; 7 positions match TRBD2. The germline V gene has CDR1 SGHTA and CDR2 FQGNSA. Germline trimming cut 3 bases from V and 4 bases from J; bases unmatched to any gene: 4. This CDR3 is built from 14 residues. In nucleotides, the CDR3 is TGTGCCAGCAGCTTTGGGGGGGGGTCAGATACGCAGTATTTT. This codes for CASSFGGGSDTQYF.

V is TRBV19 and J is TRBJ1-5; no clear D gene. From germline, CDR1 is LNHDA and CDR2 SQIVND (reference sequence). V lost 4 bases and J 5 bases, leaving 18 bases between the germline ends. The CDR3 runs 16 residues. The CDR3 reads CASSTTGSLGYQPQHF. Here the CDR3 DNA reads TGTGCCAGTAGTACCACGGGATCCCTGGGTTATCAGCCCCAGCATTTT.